These 9 T cell receptor beta chains originate from one sample sequenced in a study of shared clonotypes between healthy human individuals. The repertoire was sequenced with immunoSEQ multiplex PCR; TCRdb's copy has only in-frame clones and lacks some. The sample records 1,400,000 or so clones, around 98.5% being singletons. Material for sequencing was naive CD4+ T cells sorted from blood. Noted subset: CD45RA+ positively selected. These receptors were taken from a man younger than 40 in good health.

In the case of this clone: Distinct nucleotide sequences in the sample also encode this CDR3. This chain uses TRBV5-1 with TRBJ2-7; TRBD1 agrees at 9 bases. The CDR3 spans 14 residues. The junction had 7 bases not matched to a gene; V was cut back by 4 bases and J by 5 bases. Germline CDR1 is SGHRS and CDR2 is YFSETQ. CDR3 coding DNA: TGCGCCAGCAGCAAGGGACAGGGTTTAGACGAGCAGTACTTC. Its protein is CASSKGQGLDEQYF.

This chain uses TRBV7-8 with TRBJ2-5; D unclear. Germline V gene lookup returns CDR1 SGHVS and CDR2 FQNEAQ. With 8 bases removed from V and 0 bases from J, the gap between germline ends came to 10 bases. The CDR3 length is 13 residues. CDR3 DNA: TGTGCCAGCCACATCGGGTACCAAGAGACCCAGTACTTC. This translates into CASHIGYQETQYF.

Details on this clone: Within the sample, other DNA sequences also encode this same CDR3. This chain connects TRBV28 to TRBJ2-2; D is ambiguous. The V and J ends lost 2 bases and 6 bases respectively, with 7 bases between them. This CDR3 spans 13 amino acids. Looked up from germline, CDR1 is MDHEN and CDR2 is SYDVKM. CDR3 nucleotide sequence: TGTGCCAGCAGTTTACTCGGCCCCGGGGAGCTGTTTTTT. Translating gives CASSLLGPGELFF.

The gene calls are TRBV2 and TRBJ2-1; no firm D call. Germline-derived CDR1 and CDR2 are SNHLY and FYNNEI. The CDR3 loop spans 15 amino acids. Trimming stripped 1 base from V and 2 bases from J, with 9 bases between. CDR3 amino acids: CASSEEIAPYNEQFF. The CDR3 DNA reads as TGTGCCAGCAGTGAAGAGATAGCCCCCTACAATGAGCAGTTCTTC.

The chain joins TRBV5-4 to TRBJ2-7; TRBD1 is a possible D gene (5 bases). CDR1 is SGHNT, CDR2 YYREEE, per germline (reference sequence). This CDR3 contains 14 residues. The V gene lost 1 base and the J gene lost 2 bases, with 10 bases spanning the gap. CDR3 sequence (DNA): TGTGCCAGCAGCTTGCGGCAGGGTCCCTACGAGCAGTACTTC. This sequence encodes CASSLRQGPYEQYF.

This CDR3 reads CASSKQGTNTEAFF. DNA of the CDR3: TGTGCCAGCAGTAAGCAGGGGACGAACACTGAAGCTTTCTTT. The V gene is TRBV27, the J gene TRBJ1-1, with D possibly being TRBD1 (6 bases). There are 14 residues in the CDR3. Trimming removed 5 bases from V and 1 base from J, with 11 bases in between. Germline V CDR1 and CDR2: MNHEY, SMNVEV (reference sequence).

In regard to this clone: Different DNA sequences within this sample yield the same CDR3. V and J are TRBV28 and TRBJ2-7; weak D call: TRBD2 (6 bases). Germline V lookup: CDR1 MDHEN, CDR2 SYDVKM. This CDR3 is built from 14 residues. The V end lost 2 bases, the J end lost 0 bases, and 8 bases lay between the germline ends. The CDR3 DNA is TGTGCCAGCAGTTTAGCGGGGAGCTCCTACGAGCAGTACTTC. Translated: CASSLAGSSYEQYF.

This clone has only one observation. This chain joins TRBV7-9 and TRBJ1-2, with a weak D call TRBD1 (5 bases). Between the trimmed V and J ends, which lost 7 bases and 6 bases, there was a span of 9 bases. The CDR3 totals 11 residues. The V gene's germline CDR1 is SEHNR and CDR2 FQNEAQ (reference sequence). DNA of the CDR3: TGTGCCAGCAAGGGGATGGATGGCTACACCTTC. As protein: CASKGMDGYTF.

With regard to this clone: The sample carries other DNA sequences with the same CDR3. This chain connects TRBV5-4 to TRBJ2-3; TRBD1 matches at 7 bases. Per the germline V gene, CDR1 is SGHNT and CDR2 is YYREEE (reference sequence). The junction had 2 bases not matched to a gene; V was cut back by 0 bases and J by 1 base. This CDR3 has 15 amino acids. The CDR3 loop is CASSLAGGGTDTQYF. The DNA for the CDR3 is TGTGCCAGCAGCTTGGCAGGGGGAGGCACAGATACGCAGTATTTT. Looking up the rest from reference TRBV5-4 and TRBJ2-3 gives the full variable domain: ETGVTQSPTHLIKTRGQQVTLRCSSQSGHNTVSWYQQALGQGPQFIFQYYREEENGRGNFPPRFSGLQFPNYSSELNVNALELDDSALYLCASSLAGGGTDTQYFGPGTRLTVL.